This note documents a single TCR beta chain sequence. This sample was included in a study of blood T cell repertoires in COVID-19. Study-wide context: Specimens from acute and convalescent COVID-19 originated in the United States, Italy and Spain. In each case, the material was cDNA or gDNA derived from T cells, B-cell-depleted T cells, or PBMCs.

Per the authors' pipeline: Cell counts per sample came from amplifying reference gene primers. Sequenced by immunoSEQ multiplex PCR; TCRdb stores in-frame clones only, minus some. That table is the source of V, J and clone size, and D and trimming were worked out from the DNA. The table includes 150,000 to 180,000 clones, about 90% detected once. The source of this sequence is a man aged 50-60 years with acute or convalescent COVID-19. Sequencing used peripheral blood.

The CDR3 region is CASRDRAMNTEAFF. The CDR3 DNA follows: TGTGCCAGCAGAGACAGGGCGATGAACACTGAAGCTTTCTTT. The chain recombines TRBV2 with TRBJ1-1; TRBD1 agrees at 7 bases. Per the germline V gene, CDR1 is SNHLY and CDR2 is FYNNEI. The CDR3 totals 14 residues. Trimming took 6 bases from V and 0 from J; bases not matched to a gene: 4.